This entry features one T cell receptor beta chain sequence. This specimen comes from a study of cytomegalovirus exposure and HLA in healthy donors. The length of the CDR3 is 14 residues. Trimming took off 0 bases at V and 2 bases at J, with 7 bases between the two ends. CDR1 LGHNA and CDR2 YNFKEQ come from the germline V gene. It was with 60 Vbeta and 13 Jbeta primers that the PCR ran. Clones were sequenced by immunoSEQ multiplex PCR, and TCRdb holds only the in-frame ones, with some missing. The sample has over 65,000 clones. This receptor was taken from a woman aged 25 to 39 in good health and CMV-seronegative. The chain joins TRBV4-2 to TRBJ2-5; D is unresolved. Input material: PBMCs. In nucleotides, the CDR3 is TGTGCCAGCAGCCAAGAAGACACTCAAGAGACCCAGTACTTC. Translating it yields CASSQEDTQETQYF.